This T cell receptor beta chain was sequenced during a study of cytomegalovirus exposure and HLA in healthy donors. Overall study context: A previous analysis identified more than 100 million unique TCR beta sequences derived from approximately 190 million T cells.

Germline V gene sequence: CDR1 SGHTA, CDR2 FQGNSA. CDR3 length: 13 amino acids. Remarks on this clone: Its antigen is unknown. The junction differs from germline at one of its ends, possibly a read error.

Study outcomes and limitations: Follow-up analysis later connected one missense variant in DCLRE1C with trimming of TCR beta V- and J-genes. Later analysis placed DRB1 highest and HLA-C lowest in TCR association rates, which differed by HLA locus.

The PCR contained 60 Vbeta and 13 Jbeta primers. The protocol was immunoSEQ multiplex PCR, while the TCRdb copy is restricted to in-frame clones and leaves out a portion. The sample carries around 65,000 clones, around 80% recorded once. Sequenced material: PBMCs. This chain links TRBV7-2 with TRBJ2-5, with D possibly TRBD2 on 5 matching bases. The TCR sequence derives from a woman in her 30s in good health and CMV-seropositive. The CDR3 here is CASSLALGETQYF. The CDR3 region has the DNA TGTGCCAGCAGCCTAGCACTAGGGGAGACCCAGTACTTC.